The 21 T cell receptor beta chains reported below all come from one sample, sequenced in a study of blood T cell repertoires in COVID-19. TCRdb keeps only in-frame clones here, not all; method: immunoSEQ multiplex PCR. Here the sample spans roughly 220,000 clones, 70% to 85% being singletons. Material for sequencing was PBMCs or T cells enriched from blood (not recorded which). The origin of the receptors is a middle-aged man who had recovered from COVID-19.

The chain employs TRBV4-2 and TRBJ2-1, with D maybe TRBD2 (5 bases). Germline CDR1 LGHNA, CDR2 YNFKEQ. Trimming took 0 bases from V and 7 from J, leaving 13 bases between them. This CDR3 region has 15 residues. The CDR3 DNA reads as TGTGCCAGCAGCCAAGATACTGGCTCGGGGAATGAGCAGTTCTTC. Translation gives CASSQDTGSGNEQFF.

V usage is TRBV6-5 and J usage is TRBJ2-1, with D perhaps matching TRBD2 (5 bases). Trimming left V 4 bases short and J 2 bases short, with 12 bases between. Germline V lookup: CDR1 MNHEY, CDR2 SVGAGI. The CDR3 contains 15 residues. CDR3 sequence (DNA): TGTGCCAGCAGTTCCCCGACTAACCCCTACAATGAGCAGTTCTTC. Encoded protein: CASSSPTNPYNEQFF.

The chain employs TRBV19 and TRBJ2-3; 7 bases align to TRBD1. Germline trimming cut 6 bases from V and 3 bases from J; bases unmatched to any gene: 3. From germline, CDR1 is LNHDA and CDR2 SQIVND (reference sequence). The CDR3 loop spans 13 amino acids. This chain's CDR3 is CASSVRGTDTQYF. The CDR3 DNA sequence: TGTGCCAGTAGCGTCAGGGGGACAGATACGCAGTATTTT.

The genes are TRBV29-1 and TRBJ1-2; D remains ambiguous. Germline lookup yields CDR1 SQVTM and CDR2 ANQGSEA. There are 13 residues in the CDR3. Here the CDR3 reads CSSVFTARDGYTF. Written as DNA, the CDR3 is TGCAGTTCCGTTTTTACCGCGCGAGATGGCTACACCTTC.

The rearrangement uses TRBV28 and TRBJ1-2; perhaps TRBD1 as D (5 bases). The V end was cut by 8 bases, the J end by 7 bases, with 14 bases between. The CDR3 contains 12 residues. CDR1 and CDR2 (germline): MDHEN, SYDVKM. DNA for the CDR3: TGTGCCAGCCGGACCTTGGGGCTTGGCTACACCTTC. It specifies CASRTLGLGYTF.

The chain carries TRBV28 and TRBJ2-7; 10 bases are a match to TRBD2. With V trimmed by 3 bases and J by 5 bases, 7 bases remained unmatched. The CDR3 runs 15 residues. Germline V gene data show CDR1 as MDHEN and CDR2 as SYDVKM. CDR3 amino acids: CASSFALAGSHEQYF. Here the CDR3 DNA reads TGTGCCAGCAGTTTCGCACTAGCGGGGAGTCACGAGCAGTACTTC.

The genes are TRBV3-1 (or the pseudogene TRBV3-2) and TRBJ2-7, with TRBD2 matching over 13 bases. CDR3 size: 17 residues. The germline gives CDR1 LGHDT, CDR2 YNNKEL (reference sequence). V trimming: 3 bases; J trimming: 3 bases; junction bases outside the gene matches: 8. The CDR3 protein is CASSQDSGLAGYYEQYF. Written as DNA, the CDR3 is TGTGCCAGCAGCCAGGACTCGGGACTAGCGGGATACTACGAGCAGTACTTC.

This chain joins TRBV2 and TRBJ2-1, with 7 positions matching TRBD1. CDR1 SNHLY and CDR2 FYNNEI come from the germline V gene. This CDR3 is built from 14 residues. Trimming at V came to 7 bases and at J to 8 bases, leaving 11 bases not matched to a gene. CDR3 nucleotides: TGTGCCAGCAATCCCGACAGGGATGGGGATGAGCAGTTCTTC. Residues: CASNPDRDGDEQFF.

The chain couples TRBV28 to TRBJ2-1, with 10 bases lining up with TRBD1. With 6 bases clipped from V and 6 bases from J, the junction kept 8 bases outside the gene matches. The CDR3 spans 15 residues. Looked up from germline, CDR1 is MDHEN and CDR2 is SYDVKM. CDR3 loop: CASSITGTGVNEQFF. The CDR3 nucleotides read TGTGCCAGCAGCATTACCGGGACAGGGGTCAATGAGCAGTTCTTC.

The chain is built from TRBV2 and TRBJ2-2, with a possible D match to TRBD2 (6 bases). The CDR3 spans 14 residues. CDR1 is SNHLY, CDR2 FYNNEI, per germline. Trimming took 6 bases from V and 11 from J, leaving 19 bases between them. CDR3 in DNA: TGTGCCAGCAGCCCCTGGGTGTGGGGGGAAGAGCTGTTTTTT. Its translation is CASSPWVWGEELFF.

The chain employs TRBV11-1 and TRBJ1-2, with TRBD1 identical over 7 bases. This CDR3 has 13 residues. Germline-derived CDR1 and CDR2 are SGHAT and FQDESV (reference sequence). Trimming at V came to 7 bases and at J to 8 bases, leaving 10 bases not matched to a gene. The CDR3 loop reads CASTRRQGDGYTF. The CDR3 nucleotides are TGTGCCAGCACCCGGAGACAGGGAGACGGCTACACCTTC.

The chain is built from TRBV5-1 and TRBJ1-1, with TRBD1 identical over 8 bases. The CDR3 has 15 residues. The V gene end was trimmed by 4 bases and the J gene end by 5 bases; junction bases not matched to a gene: 10. The germline CDR1 and CDR2 sequences are SGHRS and YFSETQ. CDR3 DNA sequence: TGCGCCAGCAGCCTTTCGACAGGGGCGGGTACTGAAGCTTTCTTT. Translation: CASSLSTGAGTEAFF.

The rearrangement joins TRBV7-9 to TRBJ1-2; TRBD1 agrees at 8 bases. Trimming cost V 1 base and J 6 bases; bases outside gene matches: 4. There are 14 residues in the CDR3. Germline lookup yields CDR1 SEHNR and CDR2 FQNEAQ (reference sequence). The CDR3 nucleotides are TGTGCCAGCAGCTTAGGGACAGGGCCGCATGGCTACACCTTC. Translating it yields CASSLGTGPHGYTF.

The rearrangement joins TRBV4-2 to TRBJ1-1, with 7 bases identical to TRBD1. Germline V lookup: CDR1 LGHNA, CDR2 YNFKEQ. Trimming at V came to 4 bases and at J to 6 bases, leaving 5 bases not matched to a gene. The CDR3 is made up of 13 amino acids. The CDR3 nucleotides are TGTGCCAGCAGCCGGACAGGCCTCCCTGAAGCTTTCTTT. Its protein is CASSRTGLPEAFF.

This chain links TRBV7-9 with TRBJ1-2, with 7 bases lining up with TRBD1. V dropped 6 bases and J dropped 4; count of bases not matched to a gene: 11. Germline V gene lookup returns CDR1 SEHNR and CDR2 FQNEAQ (reference sequence). CDR3 length: 15 residues. CDR3 coding DNA: TGTGCCAGCAGTTTCCAGGGGGTAGTAAGCTATGGCTACACCTTC. Translation: CASSFQGVVSYGYTF.

Regarding this clone: At one end the junction does not follow the germline gene, possibly because of a read error. The CDR3, as DNA: TGCAGCGTTCAAGAGGGACTCCACCCGGCGGATACGCAGTATTTT. This gives the protein CSVQEGLHPADTQYF. This sequence joins TRBV29-1 and TRBJ2-3; D perhaps matches TRBD2 (6 bases). The CDR3 is 15 amino acids. Germline loops: CDR1 SQVTM, CDR2 ANQGSEA.

As concerns this clone: The sample carries other DNA sequences with the same CDR3. The chain is built from TRBV7-8 and TRBJ2-7; D gene uncertain. From germline, CDR1 is SGHVS and CDR2 FQNEAQ. V was cut by 6 bases and J by 4 bases, with 7 bases left in between. This CDR3 is 11 amino acids long. Here the CDR3 reads CASSLRYEQYF. The CDR3, as DNA: TGTGCCAGCAGTCTCCGGTACGAGCAGTACTTC. Looking up the rest from reference TRBV7-8 and TRBJ2-7 gives the full variable domain: GAGVSQSPRYKVAKRGQDVALRCDPISGHVSLFWYQQALGQGPEFLTYFQNEAQLDKSGLPSDRFFAERPEGSVSTLKIQRTQQEDSAVYLCASSLRYEQYFGPGTRLTVT.

There are a few counts of this clone. V is TRBV5-1 and J is TRBJ2-3; 8 bases fit TRBD2. The CDR3 is 15 residues long. Trimming cost V 3 bases and J 2 bases; bases outside gene matches: 5. Per germline, CDR1 SGHRS and CDR2 YFSETQ. As DNA, the CDR3 is TGCGCCAGCAGCTCGGGGACTAGAGACACAGATACGCAGTATTTT. It yields the protein CASSSGTRDTDTQYF.

The chain joins TRBV30 to TRBJ2-7; weak D call: TRBD1 (5 bases). V was trimmed by 1 base and J by 3 bases, leaving 10 bases between them. The CDR3 loop spans 13 amino acids. CDR1 and CDR2 from the germline V gene are GTSNPN and SVGIG (reference sequence). The DNA for the CDR3 is TGTGCCTGGAGTGAGGGGTCTGGCTACGAGCAGTACTTC. Its translation is CAWSEGSGYEQYF.

The chain joins TRBV11-2 to TRBJ2-7; maybe TRBD2 (6 bases). Trimming took 1 base from V and 4 from J, leaving 11 bases between them. There are 14 residues in the CDR3. Germline V lookup: CDR1 SGHAT, CDR2 FQNNGV. CDR3 sequence: CASSLVGGVYEQYF. In DNA, the CDR3 is TGTGCCAGCAGCTTAGTAGGCGGGGTTTACGAGCAGTACTTC.

The chain carries TRBV24-1 and TRBJ2-1, with 11 bases lining up with TRBD2. The germline CDR1 and CDR2 sequences are KGHDR and SFDVKD. The V segment lost 2 bases and the J segment 4 bases; nucleotides outside the gene matches: 9. The CDR3 spans 18 residues. The chain's CDR3 is CATSDSAVGLADYNEQFF. For the CDR3, the DNA is TGTGCCACCAGTGATTCGGCCGTGGGACTAGCGGATTACAATGAGCAGTTCTTC.